This T cell receptor (beta chain) was captured in a study of blood T cell repertoires in COVID-19. This clone was detected a few times. The CDR3 is 15 residues long. Losses at the gene ends were 4 bases for V and 3 bases for J; bases not matched to a gene: 6. Germline V CDR1 and CDR2: SGHRS, YFSETQ. Assay used: immunoSEQ multiplex PCR; TCRdb lists only in-frame clones, some missing. The sample has roughly 150,000 clones, around nine tenths seen once. Seattle patients were enrolled during active infection and followed longitudinally. The chain uses TRBV5-1 and TRBJ1-3; 8 bases fit TRBD1. This clonotype was obtained from a woman aged 70-85 years with COVID-19, enrolled during active disease. Sequencing was performed on peripheral blood. The CDR3 reads CASSPQGAIGNTIYF. In nucleotides, the CDR3 is TGCGCCAGCAGCCCGCAGGGGGCCATTGGAAACACCATATATTTT.